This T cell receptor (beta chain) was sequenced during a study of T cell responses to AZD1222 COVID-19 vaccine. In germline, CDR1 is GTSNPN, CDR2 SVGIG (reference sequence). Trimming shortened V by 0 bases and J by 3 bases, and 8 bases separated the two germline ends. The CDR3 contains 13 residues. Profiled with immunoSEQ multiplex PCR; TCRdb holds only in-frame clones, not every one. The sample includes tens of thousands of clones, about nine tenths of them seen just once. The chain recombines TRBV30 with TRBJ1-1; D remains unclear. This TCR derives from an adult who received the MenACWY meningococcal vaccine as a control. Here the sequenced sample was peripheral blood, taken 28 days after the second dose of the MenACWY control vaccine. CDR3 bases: TGTGCCTGGAGTGTCAACCCGGACACTGAAGCTTTCTTT. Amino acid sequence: CAWSVNPDTEAFF.